This is a list of T cell receptor beta chains from one sample in a study of OX40 agonist ivuxolimab in advanced cancers. The assay was immunoSEQ multiplex PCR, and TCRdb's table has in-frame clones only and misses some. The table records about 80,000 clones, 94% of them present only once. Sequencing was performed on CD4+ or CD8+ T cells sorted from blood, taken in a trial of the OX40 agonist ivuxolimab. The receptors stem from an adult with an advanced solid tumor such as melanoma, head and neck, liver or kidney cancer. CDR3s include the opening cysteine and the closing phenylalanine or tryptophan. The D gene is left open where the match is weak. Not all rows give a size; the values are once, few, many and, for expanded clones, a class.

J: TRBJ2-7; V: TRBV30; D: TRBD2; size: -; DNA: TGTGCCTCCGGACTAGCGCGGAGCTACGAGCAGTACTTC; CDR3: CASGLARSYEQYF
J: TRBJ1-2; V: TRBV27; D: -; size: once; DNA: TGTGCCAGCAGTCCCTGGGGAGGAACCTATGGCTACACCTTC; CDR3: CASSPWGGTYGYTF
J: TRBJ1-2; V: TRBV9; D: -; size: -; DNA: TGTGCCAGCAGCGGAGCTATTTTGGGCTACACCTTC; CDR3: CASSGAILGYTF
J: TRBJ2-1; V: TRBV29-1; D: -; size: -; DNA: TGCAGCGTTGATGGACAGTCCACCCTCACGTACAATGAGCAGTTCTTC; CDR3: CSVDGQSTLTYNEQFF
J: TRBJ2-1; V: TRBV25-1; D: -; size: -; DNA: TGTGCCAGCAGTGAGGCGGCAGTGGCCTACAATGAGCAGTTCTTC; CDR3: CASSEAAVAYNEQFF
J: TRBJ2-5; V: TRBV4-1; D: -; size: -; DNA: TGCGCCAGCAGCCAAGATACCGATGGTCAAGAGACCCAGTACTTC; CDR3: CASSQDTDGQETQYF
J: TRBJ2-7; V: TRBV4-3; D: TRBD1; size: -; DNA: TGCGCCAGCAGCCAAGGGACAGGTCAATCTTCCTACGAGCAGTACTTC; CDR3: CASSQGTGQSSYEQYF
J: TRBJ1-1; V: TRBV7-9; D: -; size: once; DNA: TGTGCCAGCTCAACGAACACTGAAGCTTTCTTT; CDR3: CASSTNTEAFF
J: TRBJ2-1; V: TRBV7-8; D: TRBD2; size: -; DNA: TGTGCCAGCAGACGACCGGGACTAGCGGGATCTTTCTACAATGAGCAGTTCTTC; CDR3: CASRRPGLAGSFYNEQFF
J: TRBJ2-7; V: TRBV7-9; D: -; size: -; DNA: TGTGCCAGCAGCCCACCAGGGGCCCCCTACGAGCAGTACTTC; CDR3: CASSPPGAPYEQYF
J: TRBJ2-7; V: TRBV4-2; D: -; size: once; DNA: TGTGCCAGCAGCCAAGAGGGGATTAGCGGAGTCTACGAGCAGTACTTC; CDR3: CASSQEGISGVYEQYF
J: TRBJ2-7; V: TRBV18; D: TRBD2; size: -; DNA: TGTGCCAGCTCACCTTTTGGCGGGGGGCGGGCCTACGAGCAGTACTTC; CDR3: CASSPFGGGRAYEQYF
J: TRBJ2-1; V: TRBV19; D: -; size: -; DNA: TGTGCCTCCTTGGACAGAAACTACAATGAGCAGTTCTTC; CDR3: CASLDRNYNEQFF
J: TRBJ1-2; V: TRBV28; D: -; size: -; DNA: TGTGCCAGCAGTTTTGGTGGGGGTTATGGCTACACCTTC; CDR3: CASSFGGGYGYTF
J: TRBJ1-5; V: TRBV4-1; D: -; size: -; DNA: TGCGCCAGCAGCCAAGAGGTGGGCGTCGGTCAGCCCCAGCATTTT; CDR3: CASSQEVGVGQPQHF
J: TRBJ2-7; V: TRBV4-1; D: TRBD1; size: -; DNA: TGCGCCAGCAGCTTAGGACAGGGGACCTACGAGCAGTACTTC; CDR3: CASSLGQGTYEQYF
J: TRBJ1-2; V: TRBV10-3; D: -; size: -; DNA: TGTGCCATAGGACCTTCGGGACAAGCTAACTATGGCTACACCTTC; CDR3: CAIGPSGQANYGYTF
J: TRBJ2-2; V: TRBV4-3; D: TRBD2; size: -; DNA: TGCGCCAGCAGCCAAGCCCTAGCGGGAGGCACCGGGGAGCTGTTTTTT; CDR3: CASSQALAGGTGELFF
J: TRBJ1-2; V: TRBV19; D: -; size: -; DNA: TGTGCCAGTAGGGAACCGACCAGAGGGGCCACCTTC; CDR3: CASREPTRGATF
J: TRBJ2-3; V: TRBV12-5; D: -; size: -; DNA: TGTGCTAGTGGTTTAAACAGGGCTAGGGGCACAGATACGCAGTATTTT; CDR3: CASGLNRARGTDTQYF
J: TRBJ1-1; V: TRBV9; D: -; size: few; DNA: TGTGCCAGTGGGCAGGGGAGCATGAACACTGAAGCTTTCTTT; CDR3: CASGQGSMNTEAFF
J: TRBJ1-2; V: TRBV9; D: TRBD1; size: -; DNA: TGTGCCAGCAGCGCGGTGGGACAGCGCCCTGGCTACACCTTC; CDR3: CASSAVGQRPGYTF
J: TRBJ1-1; V: TRBV27; D: -; size: -; DNA: TGTGCCAGCAGTTTCTGGGGCACTGAAGCTTTCTTT; CDR3: CASSFWGTEAFF
J: TRBJ1-5; V: TRBV4-3; D: -; size: -; DNA: TGCGCCAGCAGCCAAGATCGTACAGGATTAGTCAATCAGCCCCAGCATTTT; CDR3: CASSQDRTGLVNQPQHF
J: TRBJ2-7; V: TRBV27; D: -; size: -; DNA: TGTGCCAGCAGTTTATCTTCCGGCTGGGGCTACGAGCAGTACTTC; CDR3: CASSLSSGWGYEQYF
J: TRBJ2-1; V: TRBV5-1; D: TRBD1; size: -; DNA: TGCGCCAGCAGCCAAGATAGGCAGGGGGCCTACAATGAGCAGTTCTTC; CDR3: CASSQDRQGAYNEQFF
J: TRBJ2-7; V: TRBV11-2; D: TRBD2; size: -; DNA: TGTGCCAGCAGCTTATATAGCGGGAGCTCCTACGAGCAGTACTTC; CDR3: CASSLYSGSSYEQYF
J: TRBJ2-7; V: TRBV28; D: -; size: -; DNA: TGTGCCAGCAGCCCTAACCGAGGCGGCGGTCCCTACGAGCAGTACTTC; CDR3: CASSPNRGGGPYEQYF
J: TRBJ2-7; V: TRBV27; D: -; size: -; DNA: TGTGCCAGCAGGGGGATGACAGACAGATACGAGCAGTACTTC; CDR3: CASRGMTDRYEQYF
J: TRBJ2-7; V: TRBV7-9; D: -; size: -; DNA: TGTGCCAGCAGCTTAGCAGGGGTAGGGCCCTACGAGCAGTACTTC; CDR3: CASSLAGVGPYEQYF
J: TRBJ2-2; V: TRBV4-1; D: TRBD2; size: -; DNA: TGCGCCAGCAGCTTTCGGACTAGCGGGAACACCGGGGAGCTGTTTTTT; CDR3: CASSFRTSGNTGELFF
J: TRBJ1-2; V: TRBV4-3; D: -; size: once; DNA: TGCGCCAGCAGCCAAGATAGACCAGGGTCACCTTATGGCTACACCTTC; CDR3: CASSQDRPGSPYGYTF
J: TRBJ2-4; V: TRBV9; D: TRBD2; size: -; DNA: TGTGCCAGCAGCCGCGGGAGCAGCGGGAACATTCAGTACTTC; CDR3: CASSRGSSGNIQYF
J: TRBJ2-1; V: TRBV7-3; D: -; size: -; DNA: TGTGCCAGCAGCCCAACAACAGGCAGCTCCTACAATGAGCAGTTCTTC; CDR3: CASSPTTGSSYNEQFF
J: TRBJ2-7; V: TRBV6-6; D: TRBD1; size: -; DNA: TGTGCCAGCATCGACAGGGGCGAGCAGTACTTC; CDR3: CASIDRGEQYF
J: TRBJ1-1; V: TRBV9; D: -; size: -; DNA: TGTGCCAGCAGCGTTCCCGGGGCGGGCACTGAAGCTTTCTTT; CDR3: CASSVPGAGTEAFF